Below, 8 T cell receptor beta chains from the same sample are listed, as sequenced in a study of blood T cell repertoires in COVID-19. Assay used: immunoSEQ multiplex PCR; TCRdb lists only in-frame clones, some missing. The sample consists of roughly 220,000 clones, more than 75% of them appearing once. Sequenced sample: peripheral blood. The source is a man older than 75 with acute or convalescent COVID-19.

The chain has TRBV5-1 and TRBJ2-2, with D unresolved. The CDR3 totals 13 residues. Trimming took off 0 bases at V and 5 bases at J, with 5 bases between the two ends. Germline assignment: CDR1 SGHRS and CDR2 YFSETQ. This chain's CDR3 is CASSLVQTGELFF. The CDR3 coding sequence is TGCGCCAGCAGCTTGGTACAGACCGGGGAGCTGTTTTTT.

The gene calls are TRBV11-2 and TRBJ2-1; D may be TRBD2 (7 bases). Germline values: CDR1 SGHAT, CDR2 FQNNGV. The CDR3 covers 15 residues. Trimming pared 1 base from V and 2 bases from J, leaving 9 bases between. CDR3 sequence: CASSLAGGPYNEQFF. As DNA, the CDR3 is TGTGCCAGCAGCTTAGCGGGGGGCCCCTACAATGAGCAGTTCTTC.

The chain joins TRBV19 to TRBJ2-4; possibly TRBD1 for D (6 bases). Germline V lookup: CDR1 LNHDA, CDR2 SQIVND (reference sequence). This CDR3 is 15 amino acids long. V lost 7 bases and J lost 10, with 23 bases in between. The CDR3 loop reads CASKGGGGQGQIQYF. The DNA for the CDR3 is TGTGCCAGTAAAGGTGGCGGCGGGCAGGGGCAAATTCAGTACTTC.

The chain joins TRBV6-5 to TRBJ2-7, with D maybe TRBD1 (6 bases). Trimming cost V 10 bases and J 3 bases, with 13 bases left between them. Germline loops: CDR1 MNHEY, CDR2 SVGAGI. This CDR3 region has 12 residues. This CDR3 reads CATWTENYEQYF. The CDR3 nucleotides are TGTGCCACCTGGACAGAGAACTACGAGCAGTACTTC.

CDR3 amino acids: CASSFGRMAGGPRNEQFF. CDR3 DNA sequence: TGTGCCAGCAGTTTCGGGAGGATGGCGGGAGGGCCGAGAAATGAGCAGTTCTTC. The rearrangement uses TRBV27 and TRBJ2-1; 9 bases match TRBD2. With 3 bases clipped from V and 7 bases from J, the junction kept 16 bases outside the gene matches. CDR1 is MNHEY, CDR2 SMNVEV, per germline (reference sequence). This CDR3 region has 18 residues.

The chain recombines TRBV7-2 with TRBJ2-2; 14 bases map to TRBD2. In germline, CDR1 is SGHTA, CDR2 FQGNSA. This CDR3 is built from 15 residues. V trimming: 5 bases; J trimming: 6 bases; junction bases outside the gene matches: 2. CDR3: CASSLGLAGAGELFF. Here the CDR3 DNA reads TGTGCCAGCAGCCTGGGACTAGCGGGGGCCGGGGAGCTGTTTTTT.

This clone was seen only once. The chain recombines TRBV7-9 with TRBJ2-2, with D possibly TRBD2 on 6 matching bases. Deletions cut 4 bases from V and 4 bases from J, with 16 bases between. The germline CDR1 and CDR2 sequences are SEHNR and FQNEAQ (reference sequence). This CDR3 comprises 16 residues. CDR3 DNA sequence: TGTGCCAGCAGCTCTACCCTCGGGGGAGGCACCGGGGAGCTGTTTTTT. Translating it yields CASSSTLGGGTGELFF.

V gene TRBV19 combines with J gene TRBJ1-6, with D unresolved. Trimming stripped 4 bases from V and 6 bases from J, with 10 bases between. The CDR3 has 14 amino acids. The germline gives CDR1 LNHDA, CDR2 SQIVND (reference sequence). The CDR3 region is CASSTARGNSPLHF. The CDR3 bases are TGTGCCAGTAGTACCGCCCGGGGTAATTCACCCCTCCACTTT.